The 16 T cell receptor beta chains below come from one sample, sequenced in a study of blood T cells in healthy people across ages. A second roughly 6 to 11 cycle PCR used barcoded and J-beta primers. TCRdb reprocessed the 5' RACE reads via MiXCR and lists one record per CDR3 protein. The sample carries 1.6 million or so distinct CDR3 sequences, about 35% recorded once. Sequenced sample: blood. The receptor set was obtained from a woman in her 30s in good health.

The chain links TRBV20-1 to TRBJ2-7; maybe TRBD2 (5 bases). Trimming removed 5 bases at V and 1 base at J, with 21 bases between. CDR1 is DFQATT and CDR2 is SNEGSKA in the germline V gene (reference sequence). The CDR3 is 16 amino acids. CDR3 coding DNA: TGCAGTGCTCCGCGGATAGGGTCAACGGGGTCCTACGAGCAGTACTTC. Translation: CSAPRIGSTGSYEQYF.

This clonotype was observed at least ten times. The V and J genes are TRBV7-3 and TRBJ2-7; TRBD1 aligns across 7 bases. Per germline, CDR1 SGHTA and CDR2 FQGTGA. V gave up 5 bases and J gave up 7 bases; unmatched junction bases: 8. The CDR3 loop spans 13 amino acids. CDR3 DNA: TGTGCCAGCAGCACAACAGGGGCCGGGGAGCAGTACTTC. This sequence encodes CASSTTGAGEQYF.

The V and J genes are TRBV3-1 and TRBJ1-3; D unclear. The germline V gene encodes CDR1 LGHDT and CDR2 YNNKEL (reference sequence). This CDR3 is built from 17 residues. V was cut by 0 bases and J by 0 bases, with 12 bases left in between. CDR3 nucleotide sequence: TGTGCCAGCAGCCAAGAGCCCACGCTGAGCTCTGGAAACACCATATATTTT. Protein: CASSQEPTLSSGNTIYF.

V is TRBV5-1 and J is TRBJ2-7; either TRBD1 or TRBD2 may fit D (5 bases each). This CDR3 is 15 amino acids long. Trimming took off 5 bases at V and 4 bases at J, with 19 bases between the two ends. The germline V gene encodes CDR1 SGHRS and CDR2 YFSETQ. CDR3 sequence (DNA): TGCGCCAGCAGATTAGCCGGGACCGGACTTTACGAGCAGTACTTC. This gives the protein CASRLAGTGLYEQYF.

About this clonotype itself: Compared with germline, one end of the junction differs, possibly owing to a read error. This chain links TRBV20-1 with TRBJ2-5; 8 positions match TRBD1. This CDR3 is built from 18 residues. CDR1 and CDR2 from the germline V gene are DFQATT and SNEGSKA (reference sequence). The CDR3 sequence: CSASTKGQAYGHQETQYF. CDR3 DNA sequence: TGCAGTGCCTCGACCAAGGGACAGGCCTACGGTCACCAAGAGACTCAGTACTTC.

The CDR3 sequence is CASSLAPGGTEAFF. CDR3 sequence (DNA): TGTGCCAGCAGCTTAGCGCCAGGGGGCACTGAAGCTTTCTTT. V and J are TRBV7-9 and TRBJ1-1; 7 bases agree with TRBD1. The V gene end was trimmed by 0 bases and the J gene end by 4 bases; junction bases not matched to a gene: 2. The CDR3 extends over 14 amino acids. Germline CDR1 and CDR2: SEHNR and FQNEAQ (reference sequence).

This clonotype was seen a few times. The V call is TRBV10-3, the J call TRBJ2-5; possible D gene TRBD2, 6 bases. The germline CDR1 and CDR2 sequences are ENHRY and SYGVKD. The CDR3 has 13 residues. The V end lost 2 bases, the J end lost 5 bases, and 9 bases lay between the germline ends. The CDR3 spells CAISEGTSETQYF. The CDR3 DNA reads TGTGCCATCAGTGAGGGGACTTCGGAGACCCAGTACTTC.

This clonotype was seen a few times. The V call is TRBV20-1, the J call TRBJ2-3; 8 positions agree with TRBD2. The CDR3 is made up of 15 amino acids. The V gene's germline CDR1 is DFQATT and CDR2 SNEGSKA (reference sequence). The trim removed 4 bases at V and 4 bases at J, leaving 10 bases unmatched. The CDR3 sequence: CSATLRAGGADTQYF. The CDR3 DNA reads TGCAGTGCTACCTTGAGGGCGGGGGGCGCAGATACGCAGTATTTT.

V usage is TRBV20-1 and J usage is TRBJ1-4; a possible D gene is TRBD1 (5 bases). V was trimmed by 6 bases and J by 8 bases, leaving 19 bases between them. The germline CDR1 and CDR2 sequences are DFQATT and SNEGSKA (reference sequence). This CDR3 is 14 amino acids long. Here the CDR3 reads CSASLAGSKEKLFF. The CDR3 bases are TGCAGTGCCTCGTTGGCAGGGTCGAAGGAAAAACTGTTTTTT.

A remark on this clonotype: A read error may account for a junction end that differs from germline. The V gene is TRBV20-1, the J gene TRBJ1-1; D is unresolved. Germline CDR1 DFQATT, CDR2 SNEGSKA (reference sequence). This CDR3 has 12 amino acids. The CDR3 coding sequence is TGCAATGCTTCCCGTCCAGCGAGTTTAGCTTTCTTT. Translation gives CNASRPASLAFF.

Concerning this clonotype: Being one base from a much bigger clone, this may be a read error. The V gene is TRBV19, the J gene TRBJ2-1; D is possibly TRBD2 (6 bases). The CDR3 has 17 amino acids. CDR1 and CDR2 (germline): LNHDA, SQIVND (reference sequence). V lost 3 bases and J lost 0, with 15 bases in between. In DNA, the CDR3 is TGTGCCAGTAGTATTTTTGAGACTAGAAACTCCTACAATGAGCAGTTCTTC. Amino acids: CASSIFETRNSYNEQFF.

Only a few counts were recorded for this clonotype. The J gene is TRBJ1-2, the V gene TRBV12-3 or TRBV12-4; TRBD1 matches at 9 bases. Trimming cost V 6 bases and J 4 bases; bases outside gene matches: 12. This CDR3 comprises 16 residues. The CDR3 DNA reads as TGTGCCAGCAGAAAGGGACAGGGTAGTCGAGGCTATGGCTACACCTTC. It specifies CASRKGQGSRGYGYTF.

The chain combines TRBV7-2 with TRBJ2-5, with D perhaps TRBD1 (5 bases). V lost 6 bases and J lost 4, with 12 bases in between. The CDR3 totals 13 residues. CDR1 SGHTA and CDR2 FQGNSA come from the germline V gene. The CDR3 DNA reads as TGTGCCAGCAGAAAGGGGATCCGAGAGACCCAGTACTTC. Translating it yields CASRKGIRETQYF.

The sample holds a few counts of this clonotype. This rearrangement joins TRBV5-1 to TRBJ2-3; 10 bases align to TRBD2. CDR1 SGHRS and CDR2 YFSETQ come from the germline V gene. The CDR3 runs 15 residues. J gave up 5 bases and V 1 base, and 4 bases lay outside the gene matches. DNA of the CDR3: TGCGCCAGCAGCTTGAGGCCTAGCGGGGGAGATACGCAGTATTTT. It codes for CASSLRPSGGDTQYF.

The V gene is TRBV13, the J gene TRBJ2-5; perhaps TRBD2 as D (6 bases). V lost 2 bases and J 7 bases, leaving 14 bases between the germline ends. Germline assignment: CDR1 PRHDT and CDR2 FYEKMQ (reference sequence). The CDR3 length is 14 residues. In DNA, the CDR3 is TGTGCCAGCAGCTTATCCGGGGGTTTTGGGACCCAGTACTTC. This sequence encodes CASSLSGGFGTQYF. The whole variable domain, filled in from reference TRBV13 and TRBJ2-5, reads AAGVIQSPRHLIKEKRETATLKCYPIPRHDTVYWYQQGPGQDPQFLISFYEKMQSDKGSIPDRFSAQQFSDYHSELNMSSLELGDSALYFCASSLSGGFGTQYFGPGTRLLVL.

This clonotype has a handful of counts. V usage is TRBV3-1 and J usage is TRBJ2-7; a weak D match, TRBD2 (5 bases). CDR1 and CDR2 from the germline V gene are LGHDT and YNNKEL (reference sequence). This CDR3 is 16 amino acids long. Trimming stripped 5 bases from V and 2 bases from J, with 19 bases between. In DNA form, the CDR3 reads TGTGCCAGCAGCTCATTTCCCGGGGAGACCACCTACGAGCAGTACTTC. Protein: CASSSFPGETTYEQYF.